The clone carrying this TCR beta chain has more than one count but fewer than ten. These data are taken from a study of PD-1 blockade in classical Hodgkin lymphoma. Every patient had relapsed following autologous stem cell transplantation, and cohorts differed in brentuximab vedotin exposure. Repertoires were generated with immunoSEQ multiplex PCR, while TCRdb's copy carries only in-frame clones and drops some. The sample shows about 46,000 clones, approximately 70% of them seen only once. This clonotype was sampled from a human donor with classical Hodgkin lymphoma. Material: peripheral blood mononuclear cells (PBMCs), obtained at baseline.

The CDR3 reads CAWGFSTNYGYTF. The CDR3 DNA follows: TGTGCCTGGGGTTTTTCGACTAACTATGGCTACACCTTC. The rearrangement uses TRBV30 and TRBJ1-2; D is unresolved. Per germline, CDR1 GTSNPN and CDR2 SVGIG (reference sequence). This CDR3 comprises 13 residues. V was pared by 5 bases and J by 0 bases, with 10 bases between.